Here is one TCR beta chain with its context. As processed by the authors: Estimated nucleated cell counts came from reference gene primer amplification. Here immunoSEQ multiplex PCR was the method, and the copy in TCRdb shows in-frame clones only, minus some. V, J and clone size reflect that table, while D and trimming were determined from the DNA. The sample lists approximately 150,000 clones, 90% occurring once. The data stem from a study of blood T cell repertoires in COVID-19. V lost 4 bases, J lost 1 base, and 10 bases lay in between. This CDR3 comprises 15 residues. Germline CDR1 is ENHRY and CDR2 is SYGVKD.

Sequenced material: peripheral blood. The genes are TRBV10-3 and TRBJ1-4; D is perhaps TRBD1 (6 bases). The TCR comes from a man aged 55-75 years with active or convalescent COVID-19. CDR3 coding DNA: TGTGCCATCAGTGCCTCGGGACAAACTAATGAAAAACTGTTTTTT. Translated: CAISASGQTNEKLFF.